A single sample is the source of the 27 T cell receptor beta chains below, sequenced in a study of OX40 agonist ivuxolimab in advanced cancers. TCRdb's table, derived via immunoSEQ multiplex PCR, lists solely in-frame clones and lacks some. The data hold around 70,000 clones, with roughly nine tenths observed a single time. The sample consisted of CD4+ or CD8+ T cells sorted from blood, taken in a trial of the OX40 agonist ivuxolimab. These TCRs come from an adult with an advanced solid tumor such as melanoma, head and neck, liver or kidney cancer.

The chain employs TRBV5-1 and TRBJ2-7; D might be TRBD2 (6 bases). CDR3 size: 14 residues. Trimming took 0 bases from V and 7 from J, leaving 14 bases between them. The germline V gene encodes CDR1 SGHRS and CDR2 YFSETQ. Here the CDR3 DNA reads TGCGCCAGCAGCTTGGCCGGGACGGCGGGGGAGCAGTACTTC. Protein sequence: CASSLAGTAGEQYF.

The chain links TRBV4-1 to TRBJ2-7, with D unresolved. The CDR3 has 15 residues. V was shortened by 0 bases and J by 0 bases, with 9 bases between the two germline ends. Germline V gene sequence: CDR1 MGHRA, CDR2 YSYEKL. Here the CDR3 reads CASSQDRSSSYEQYF. As DNA, the CDR3 is TGCGCCAGCAGCCAAGACCGGAGTAGCTCCTACGAGCAGTACTTC.

The chain links TRBV2 to TRBJ1-1; D may be TRBD1 (5 bases). Trimming took off 8 bases at V and 3 bases at J, with 10 bases between the two ends. This CDR3 region has 12 residues. CDR1 is SNHLY and CDR2 is FYNNEI in the germline V gene. The CDR3 loop is CASDEGDTEAFF. The CDR3 DNA reads as TGTGCCAGCGACGAAGGGGACACTGAAGCTTTCTTT.

The chain couples TRBV6-5 to TRBJ1-2; no reliable D call. V lost 5 bases and J lost 1, with 8 bases in between. Germline loops: CDR1 MNHEY, CDR2 SVGAGI. This CDR3 has 13 amino acids. CDR3 protein: CASSVDGNYGYTF. The CDR3, as DNA: TGTGCCAGCAGTGTGGACGGTAACTATGGCTACACCTTC.

The chain links TRBV11-3 to TRBJ2-4; tentatively, D is TRBD2 (5 bases). V was trimmed by 3 bases and J by 1 base, leaving 13 bases between them. Germline CDR1 reads SGHNT; CDR2 reads YENEEA. The CDR3 covers 16 residues. The DNA for the CDR3 is TGTGCCAGCAGCTTGGAAGTTCCGGGGGCCAAAAACATTCAGTACTTC. Amino acid sequence: CASSLEVPGAKNIQYF.

The rearrangement joins TRBV14 to TRBJ2-7; D is perhaps TRBD1 (5 bases). V lost 0 bases and J lost 5, with 11 bases in between. Germline V CDR1 and CDR2: SGHDN, FVKESK. There are 14 residues in the CDR3. CDR3 residues: CASSQERGNDEQYF. The CDR3, as DNA: TGTGCCAGCAGCCAAGAAAGGGGCAACGACGAGCAGTACTTC. Supplemented by reference TRBV14 and TRBJ2-7, the full variable domain reads EAGVTQFPSHSVIEKGQTVTLRCDPISGHDNLYWYRRVMGKEIKFLLHFVKESKQDESGMPNNRFLAERTGGTYSTLKVQPAELEDSGVYFCASSQERGNDEQYFGPGTRLTVT.

V gene TRBV6-5 combines with J gene TRBJ1-6; D call uncertain. CDR3 length: 15 amino acids. V lost 8 bases to trimming and J lost 0 bases, with 11 bases between them. Per the germline V gene, CDR1 is MNHEY and CDR2 is SVGAGI. CDR3 coding DNA: TGTGCCAGCGGCCCGGCTAGCTCCTATAATTCACCCCTCCACTTT. The encoded protein is CASGPASSYNSPLHF.

This clone was counted between two and nine times. The V call is TRBV2, the J call TRBJ1-1; 9 nucleotides match TRBD1. Germline V gene data show CDR1 as SNHLY and CDR2 as FYNNEI. Losses at the gene ends were 7 bases for V and 4 bases for J; bases not matched to a gene: 4. This CDR3 is built from 13 residues. CDR3 DNA sequence: TGTGCCAGCACTCGGGACAGGGCCACTGAAGCTTTCTTT. This gives the protein CASTRDRATEAFF.

The chain links TRBV7-2 to TRBJ2-3, with unresolved D. Germline V CDR1 and CDR2: SGHTA, FQGNSA. Trimming took 5 bases from V and 4 from J, leaving 16 bases between them. CDR3 length: 15 residues. The CDR3 DNA follows: TGTGCCAGCAGCCCAGGTCATGGGCCGGCAGATACGCAGTATTTT. Its translation: CASSPGHGPADTQYF.

The chain joins TRBV28 to TRBJ1-1; 9 bases map to TRBD1. The junction had 17 bases not matched to a gene; V was cut back by 6 bases and J by 6 bases. This CDR3 is built from 17 residues. The germline V gene encodes CDR1 MDHEN and CDR2 SYDVKM. The CDR3 DNA follows: TGTGCCAGCAGACTAAACAGGGGGCTGAGGCTTCACGCTGAAGCTTTCTTT. It specifies CASRLNRGLRLHAEAFF.

This chain joins TRBV28 and TRBJ1-1; D might be TRBD1 (5 bases). The V gene's germline CDR1 is MDHEN and CDR2 SYDVKM. V lost 2 bases to trimming and J lost 5 bases, with 12 bases between them. The length of the CDR3 is 14 residues. For the CDR3, the DNA is TGTGCCAGCAGTTTAGGGGGAGGCAGGACTGAAGCTTTCTTT. This translates into CASSLGGGRTEAFF.

V usage is TRBV7-8 and J usage is TRBJ2-2; tentative D call: TRBD2 (5 bases). Per the germline V gene, CDR1 is SGHVS and CDR2 is FQNEAQ. Trimming removed 0 bases from V and 3 bases from J, with 11 bases in between. The CDR3 sequence is 16 residues long. This CDR3 is CASSLARAVDTGELFF. The CDR3 DNA reads as TGTGCCAGCAGCTTAGCGCGGGCAGTGGACACCGGGGAGCTGTTTTTT.

The chain is built from TRBV5-1 and TRBJ2-1; 9 positions agree with TRBD1. Germline-derived CDR1 and CDR2 are SGHRS and YFSETQ. This CDR3 comprises 14 residues. Trimming removed 7 bases from V and 7 bases from J; junction bases left unmatched: 9. Here the CDR3 DNA reads TGCGCCAGCGGGGGACAGGGTCTTCCGAATGAGCAGTTCTTC. Residues: CASGGQGLPNEQFF.

The chain recombines TRBV27 with TRBJ2-2, with D perhaps matching TRBD1 (6 bases). Germline assignment: CDR1 MNHEY and CDR2 SMNVEV (reference sequence). V was shortened by 3 bases and J by 0 bases, with 14 bases between the two germline ends. The CDR3 loop spans 17 amino acids. The CDR3 bases are TGTGCCAGCAGTTTTCATATTAGGGGGTCGAACACCGGGGAGCTGTTTTTT. Amino acid sequence: CASSFHIRGSNTGELFF.

The V gene is TRBV5-6, the J gene TRBJ1-6; D not resolved. This CDR3 contains 14 residues. Per germline, CDR1 SGHDT and CDR2 YYEEEE. V shed 2 bases and J shed 6 bases, with 9 bases lying between them. The chain's CDR3 is CASSFRFGNSPLHF. The CDR3 DNA reads as TGTGCCAGCAGCTTTAGATTCGGTAATTCACCCCTCCACTTT.

The CDR3 bases are TGTGCCAGCAGCCTGACAGGGGGCGGGGAGACCCAGTACTTC. As protein: CASSLTGGGETQYF. This sequence joins TRBV7-9 and TRBJ2-5; the match to TRBD1 covers 10 bases. Germline lookup yields CDR1 SEHNR and CDR2 FQNEAQ (reference sequence). CDR3 length: 14 residues. The V gene end was trimmed by 5 bases and the J gene end by 5 bases; junction bases not matched to a gene: 5.

The chain is built from TRBV19 and TRBJ2-1; TRBD1 agrees at 7 bases. This CDR3 is built from 17 residues. The germline CDR1 and CDR2 sequences are LNHDA and SQIVND (reference sequence). V lost 5 bases and J lost 8; bases outside the gene matches: 18. CDR3 DNA sequence: TGTGCCAGTAGTCCTCTCCCCAGGGACAGCCACCTGTATGAGCAGTTCTTC. Translation: CASSPLPRDSHLYEQFF.

This clone appeared a single time. The chain joins TRBV28 to TRBJ2-5; possibly TRBD2 for D (6 bases). Germline lookup yields CDR1 MDHEN and CDR2 SYDVKM. The V and J ends lost 6 bases and 5 bases respectively, with 13 bases between them. This CDR3 region has 13 residues. The DNA for the CDR3 is TGTGCCAGCAGGCGGGATGGCGGTGAGACCCAGTACTTC. It encodes CASRRDGGETQYF.

The chain employs TRBV19 and TRBJ2-5, with TRBD1 matching 8 bases. The J call is doubtful: the DNA matches TRBJ2-7 better. This CDR3 is built from 14 residues. CDR1 is LNHDA, CDR2 SQIVND, per germline (reference sequence). CDR3 protein: CASSAGGDSYEQYF. Written as DNA, the CDR3 is TGTGCCAGCTCAGCAGGGGGCGACTCCTACGAGCAGTACTTC.

J is TRBJ2-5 and V is TRBV28; 15 nucleotides match TRBD2. The germline V gene encodes CDR1 MDHEN and CDR2 SYDVKM. The J segment lost 5 bases and the V segment lost 1 base, leaving 5 bases of the junction unmatched. CDR3 length: 17 amino acids. The CDR3 is CASSLSGLAGGRETQYF. CDR3 sequence (DNA): TGTGCCAGCAGTTTATCCGGACTAGCGGGGGGGCGGGAGACCCAGTACTTC.

This clone was seen more than once but under ten times. This rearrangement joins TRBV6-5 to TRBJ1-5; TRBD1 matches at 8 bases. The CDR3 spans 14 residues. Germline V gene lookup returns CDR1 MNHEY and CDR2 SVGAGI. J lost 3 bases, V lost 6 bases, and 4 bases had no gene match. DNA of the CDR3: TGTGCCAGCAGGACAGGGGCAAACAATCAGCCCCAGCATTTT. Translation gives CASRTGANNQPQHF.

This clone was recorded only once. The CDR3, as DNA: TGTGCCAGCAGCAAAGCACGACCCAGTTATGGCTACACCTTC. Protein product: CASSKARPSYGYTF. The gene calls are TRBV21-1 and TRBJ1-2. TRBV21-1 is reported as a pseudogene. The CDR3 runs to 14 residues.

The V call is TRBV4-2, the J call TRBJ2-7; 13 bases are shared with TRBD2. The CDR3 runs 15 residues. The V gene's germline CDR1 is LGHNA and CDR2 YNFKEQ. Losses at the gene ends were 5 bases for V and 4 bases for J; bases not matched to a gene: 5. This CDR3 reads CASSRTGLAGYEQYF. For the CDR3, the DNA is TGTGCCAGCAGCAGAACGGGACTAGCGGGGTACGAGCAGTACTTC.

The rearrangement joins TRBV7-2 to TRBJ2-5; 7 bases line up with TRBD1. The J call is in doubt because the DNA end fits TRBJ2-7 better. This CDR3 is 14 amino acids long. The V gene's germline CDR1 is SGHTA and CDR2 FQGNSA. CDR3 amino acids: CASSLLRQGGEQYF. Written as DNA, the CDR3 is TGTGCCAGCAGCCTTCTAAGACAGGGTGGCGAGCAGTACTTC.

The chain couples TRBV5-6 to TRBJ2-1; D not resolved. Trimming removed 0 bases from V and 6 bases from J, with 13 bases in between. CDR1 and CDR2 from the germline V gene are SGHDT and YYEEEE. The CDR3 has 15 residues. The CDR3, as DNA: TGTGCCAGCAGCTTGGGCGTGCTAACGGGCAATGAGCAGTTCTTC. Its protein product is CASSLGVLTGNEQFF.

This chain links TRBV29-1 with TRBJ2-5; D ambiguous. V was cut by 5 bases and J by 1 base, with 5 bases left in between. This CDR3 has 11 residues. Germline CDR1 and CDR2: SQVTM and ANQGSEA. CDR3 coding DNA: TGCAGCGTTCGGTTCCAAGAGACCCAGTACTTC. Residues: CSVRFQETQYF.

This clone was counted a single time. The chain joins TRBV5-4 to TRBJ1-1; 7 nucleotides agree with TRBD1. CDR1 and CDR2 (germline): SGHNT, YYREEE (reference sequence). V dropped 4 bases and J dropped 0; count of bases not matched to a gene: 9. The CDR3 spans 16 residues. This CDR3 reads CASSQADRDLNTEAFF. The CDR3 nucleotides read TGTGCCAGCAGCCAAGCAGACAGGGATTTGAACACTGAAGCTTTCTTT.